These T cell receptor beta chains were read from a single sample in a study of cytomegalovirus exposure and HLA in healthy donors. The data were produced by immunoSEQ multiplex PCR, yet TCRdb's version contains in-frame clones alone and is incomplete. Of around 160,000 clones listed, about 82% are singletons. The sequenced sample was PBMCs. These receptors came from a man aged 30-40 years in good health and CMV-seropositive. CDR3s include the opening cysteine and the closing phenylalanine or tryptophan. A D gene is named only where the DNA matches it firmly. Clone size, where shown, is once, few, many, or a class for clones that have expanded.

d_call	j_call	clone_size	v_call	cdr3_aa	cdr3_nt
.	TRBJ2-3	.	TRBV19	CASSMITATDTQYF	TGTGCCAGTAGTATGATCACTGCCACAGATACGCAGTATTTT
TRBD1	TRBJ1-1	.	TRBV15	CATSIQGNPVAFF	TGTGCCACCAGCATACAGGGGAATCCTGTAGCTTTCTTT
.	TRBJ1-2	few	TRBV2	CASSGHRAGYTF	TGTGCCAGCAGTGGCCACAGGGCTGGCTACACCTTC
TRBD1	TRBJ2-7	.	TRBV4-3	CASSQGTGIAYEQYF	TGCGCCAGCAGCCAAGGGACAGGGATAGCCTACGAGCAGTACTTC
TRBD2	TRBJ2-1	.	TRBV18	CASSPPSGGTYNEQFF	TGTGCCAGCTCACCACCTAGCGGGGGAACCTACAATGAGCAGTTCTTC
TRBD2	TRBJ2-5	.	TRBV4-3	CASSQRGGGAGVETQYF	TGCGCCAGCAGCCAAAGGGGCGGGGGAGCCGGTGTAGAGACCCAGTACTTC
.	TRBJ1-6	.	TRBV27	CASTIGQSNSPLHF	TGTGCCAGCACCATAGGACAGTCTAATTCACCCCTCCACTTT
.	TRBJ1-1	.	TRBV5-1	CASSLGVTVGNTEAFF	TGCGCCAGTAGCCTCGGGGTTACAGTGGGGAACACTGAAGCTTTCTTT
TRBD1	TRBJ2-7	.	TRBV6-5	CASSTWTGGDEQYF	TGTGCCAGCAGCACCTGGACAGGGGGCGACGAGCAGTACTTC
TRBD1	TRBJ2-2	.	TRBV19	CASSLIGQGKTGELFF	TGTGCCAGTAGTCTCATTGGACAGGGTAAAACCGGGGAGCTGTTTTTT
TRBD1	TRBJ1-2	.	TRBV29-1	CSVGRQGHYGYTF	TGCAGCGTTGGGAGACAGGGCCACTATGGCTACACCTTC
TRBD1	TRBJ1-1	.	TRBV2	CASRVTGGQDTEAFF	TGTGCCAGCAGAGTGACAGGGGGCCAGGACACTGAAGCTTTCTTT
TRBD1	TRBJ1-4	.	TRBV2	CASSEEWDRDEKLFF	TGTGCCAGCAGTGAAGAGTGGGACAGGGATGAAAAACTGTTTTTT
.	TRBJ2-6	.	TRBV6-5	CASSRPSGANVLTF	TGTGCCAGCAGTCGTCCCTCTGGGGCCAACGTCCTGACTTTC
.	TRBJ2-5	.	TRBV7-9	CASSLGQNQETQYF	TGTGCCAGCAGCTTAGGACAGAATCAAGAGACCCAGTACTTC
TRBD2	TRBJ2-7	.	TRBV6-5	CASSYRLAGRLEQYF	TGTGCCAGCAGTTACCGACTAGCGGGGAGGCTCGAGCAGTACTTC
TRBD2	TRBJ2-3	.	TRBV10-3	CAIRKSSGGTDTQYF	TGTGCCATCAGGAAGTCTAGCGGGGGCACAGATACGCAGTATTTT
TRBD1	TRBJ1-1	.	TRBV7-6	CASSLSPGQVAFF	TGTGCCAGCAGCTTAAGTCCCGGACAGGTGGCTTTCTTT
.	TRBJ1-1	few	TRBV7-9	CASSPATGMNTEAFF	TGTGCCAGCAGCCCCGCGACGGGGATGAACACTGAAGCTTTCTTT
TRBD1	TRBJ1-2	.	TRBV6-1	CASSEAVGQGVGYGYTF	TGTGCCAGCAGTGAAGCGGTGGGACAGGGGGTCGGCTATGGCTACACCTTC
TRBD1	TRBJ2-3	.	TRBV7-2	CASTLNRGRDTQYF	TGTGCCAGCACCTTGAACAGGGGGCGAGATACGCAGTATTTT
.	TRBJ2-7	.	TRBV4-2	CASSQVRHSNEQYF	TGTGCCAGCAGCCAAGTTAGACATTCGAACGAGCAGTACTTC
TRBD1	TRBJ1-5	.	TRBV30	CAWSPKGTGKSYSNQPQHF	TGTGCCTGGAGCCCAAAAGGGACAGGGAAAAGTTATAGCAATCAGCCCCAGCATTTT
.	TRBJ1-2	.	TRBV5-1	CASSFETPNYGYTF	TGCGCCAGCAGCTTCGAGACACCTAACTATGGCTACACCTTC
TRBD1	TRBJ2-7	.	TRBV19	CASTKGQGLFYEQYF	TGTGCCAGTACCAAGGGACAGGGACTTTTCTACGAGCAGTACTTC
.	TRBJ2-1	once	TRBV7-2	CASSLDPAGPSYNEQFF	TGTGCCAGCAGCTTAGATCCTGCGGGGCCCTCCTACAATGAGCAGTTCTTC
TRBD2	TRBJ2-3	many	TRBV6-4	CASSDSASGGGDTQYF	TGTGCCAGCAGTGACTCGGCTAGCGGGGGAGGAGATACGCAGTATTTT
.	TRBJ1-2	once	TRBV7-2	CASSSPGGAYGYTF	TGTGCCAGCAGCTCCCCGGGGGGGGCCTATGGCTACACCTTC
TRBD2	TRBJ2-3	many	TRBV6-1	CASSWTSGGADTQYF	TGTGCCAGCAGTTGGACTAGCGGGGGGGCAGATACGCAGTATTTT
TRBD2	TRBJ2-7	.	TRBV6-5	CASSTGTSGTYEQYF	TGTGCCAGCAGTACCGGGACTAGCGGCACCTACGAGCAGTACTTC
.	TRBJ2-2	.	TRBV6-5	CASRSQPNTGELFF	TGTGCCAGCAGGTCACAGCCGAACACCGGGGAGCTGTTTTTT
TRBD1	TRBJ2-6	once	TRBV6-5	CASSWDSSGANVLTF	TGTGCCAGCAGTTGGGACAGCTCTGGGGCCAACGTCCTGACTTTC
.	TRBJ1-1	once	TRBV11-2	CASSLRVGNTEAFF	TGTGCCAGCAGCTTGAGGGTGGGGAACACTGAAGCTTTCTTT
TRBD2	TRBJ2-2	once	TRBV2	CASNKDPGTSGGPSTGELFF	TGTGCCAGCAACAAAGATCCCGGGACTAGCGGGGGCCCATCGACCGGGGAGCTGTTTTTT
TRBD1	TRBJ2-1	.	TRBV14	CASSQVGGTGGLWEQFF	TGTGCCAGCAGCCAAGTGGGGGGGACAGGGGGTCTCTGGGAGCAGTTCTTC
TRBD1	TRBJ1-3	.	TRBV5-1	CASSIGQADSGNTIYF	TGCGCCAGCAGCATTGGACAGGCCGACTCTGGAAACACCATATATTTT
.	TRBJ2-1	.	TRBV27	CASSFLGGRSYNEQFF	TGTGCCAGCAGTTTTCTCGGGGGTAGGTCCTACAATGAGCAGTTCTTC
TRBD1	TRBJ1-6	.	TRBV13	CASSLAGTALISPLHF	TGTGCCAGCAGCTTAGCCGGGACAGCCCTTATTTCACCCCTCCACTTT
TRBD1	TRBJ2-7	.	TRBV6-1	CASTPGQAYYEQYF	TGTGCCAGCACCCCCGGACAGGCGTACTACGAGCAGTACTTC
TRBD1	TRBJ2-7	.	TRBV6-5	CASSTRQGTEEQYF	TGTGCCAGCAGTACCCGACAGGGAACGGAAGAGCAGTACTTC
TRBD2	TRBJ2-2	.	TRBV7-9	CASSLARLAGAPSTGELFF	TGTGCCAGCAGCTTAGCCCGACTAGCGGGGGCCCCGAGCACCGGGGAGCTGTTTTTT
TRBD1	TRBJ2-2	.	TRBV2	CASSVGSRGPPTGELFF	TGTGCCAGCAGTGTGGGGTCGAGGGGGCCCCCCACCGGGGAGCTGTTTTTT
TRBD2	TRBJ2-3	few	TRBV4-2	CASSQDQRGGPDTQYF	TGTGCCAGCAGCCAAGATCAGCGGGGGGGCCCAGATACGCAGTATTTT
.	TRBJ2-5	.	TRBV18	CASSPLPNPFQETQYF	TGTGCCAGCTCACCCCTTCCTAATCCGTTTCAAGAGACCCAGTACTTC
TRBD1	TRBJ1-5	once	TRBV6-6	CASSPGEGQGGQPQHF	TGTGCCAGCAGCCCCGGTGAGGGACAGGGCGGGCAGCCCCAGCATTTT
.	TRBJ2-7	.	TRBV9	CASYYEQYF	TGTGCCAGTTATTACGAGCAGTACTTC
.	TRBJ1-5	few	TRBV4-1	CASSRQAAGGNQPQHF	TGCGCCAGCAGCCGACAGGCCGCGGGTGGCAATCAGCCCCAGCATTTT
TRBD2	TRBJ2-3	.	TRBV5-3	CARSLRLAGGPDTQYF	TGTGCCAGAAGCTTACGACTAGCGGGGGGGCCAGATACGCAGTATTTT
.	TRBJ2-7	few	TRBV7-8	CASSFLRSDNPYEQYF	TGTGCCAGCAGCTTCTTACGGAGCGATAATCCCTACGAGCAGTACTTC
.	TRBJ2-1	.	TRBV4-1	CASSQRWGTYNEQFF	TGCGCCAGCAGCCAAAGATGGGGGACTTACAATGAGCAGTTCTTC
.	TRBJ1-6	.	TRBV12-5	CASMRDSGSPLHF	TGTGCTAGTATGCGGGACTCGGGTTCACCCCTCCACTTT
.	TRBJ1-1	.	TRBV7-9	CASSWIGRRDTEAFF	TGTGCCAGCAGCTGGATCGGCAGGAGGGACACTGAAGCTTTCTTT
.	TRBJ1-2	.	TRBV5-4	CASSSPEDRYGYTF	TGTGCCAGCAGCTCACCGGAGGACCGCTATGGCTACACCTTC
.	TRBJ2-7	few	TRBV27	CASSLLYEQYF	TGTGCCAGCAGTTTACTATACGAGCAGTACTTC
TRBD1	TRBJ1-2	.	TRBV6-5	CASSRTGSHYGYTF	TGTGCCAGCAGCCGGACAGGGAGTCACTATGGCTACACCTTC
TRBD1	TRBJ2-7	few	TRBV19	CASSPTGGPYEQYF	TGTGCCAGTAGCCCGACAGGGGGTCCCTACGAGCAGTACTTC
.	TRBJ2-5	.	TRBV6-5	CASSSAGTQYF	TGTGCCAGCAGTTCCGCGGGGACCCAGTACTTC
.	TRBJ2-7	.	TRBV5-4	CASSSIANEQYF	TGTGCCAGCAGCTCCATCGCTAACGAGCAGTACTTC
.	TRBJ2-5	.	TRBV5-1	CASSRTVQETQYF	TGCGCCAGCAGCCGGACAGTCCAAGAGACCCAGTACTTC